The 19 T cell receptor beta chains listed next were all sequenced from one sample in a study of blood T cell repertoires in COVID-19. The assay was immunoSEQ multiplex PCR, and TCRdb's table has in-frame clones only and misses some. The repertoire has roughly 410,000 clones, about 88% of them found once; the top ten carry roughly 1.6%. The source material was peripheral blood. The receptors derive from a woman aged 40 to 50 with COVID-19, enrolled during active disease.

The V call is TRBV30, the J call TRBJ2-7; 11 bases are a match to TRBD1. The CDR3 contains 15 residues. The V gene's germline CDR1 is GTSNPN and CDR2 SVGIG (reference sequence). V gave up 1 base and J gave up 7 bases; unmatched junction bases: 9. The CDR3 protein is CAWSALGQGAGEQYF. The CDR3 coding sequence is TGTGCCTGGAGTGCCCTTGGACAGGGGGCGGGGGAGCAGTACTTC.

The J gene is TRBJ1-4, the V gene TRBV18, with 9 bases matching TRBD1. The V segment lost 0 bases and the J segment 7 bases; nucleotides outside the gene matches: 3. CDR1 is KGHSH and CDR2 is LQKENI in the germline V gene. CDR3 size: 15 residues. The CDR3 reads CASSPPGTGREKLFF. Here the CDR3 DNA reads TGTGCCAGCTCACCACCGGGGACAGGGCGTGAAAAACTGTTTTTT. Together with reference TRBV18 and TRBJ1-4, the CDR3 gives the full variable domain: NAGVMQNPRHLVRRRGQEARLRCSPMKGHSHVYWYRQLPEEGLKFMVYLQKENIIDESGMPKERFSAEFPKEGPSILRIQQVVRGDSAAYFCASSPPGTGREKLFFGSGTQLSVL.

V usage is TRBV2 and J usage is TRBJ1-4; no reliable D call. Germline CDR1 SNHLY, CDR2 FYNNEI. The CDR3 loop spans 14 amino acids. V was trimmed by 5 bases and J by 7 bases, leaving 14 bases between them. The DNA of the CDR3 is TGTGCCAGCAGTCTTGGACTCGGAGTTGAAAAACTGTTTTTT. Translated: CASSLGLGVEKLFF.

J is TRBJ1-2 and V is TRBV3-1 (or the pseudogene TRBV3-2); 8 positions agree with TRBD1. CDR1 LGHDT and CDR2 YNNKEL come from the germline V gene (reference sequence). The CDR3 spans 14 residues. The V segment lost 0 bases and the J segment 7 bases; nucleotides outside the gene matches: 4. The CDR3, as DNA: TGTGCCAGCAGCCAAGAGGACAGGGCGTCTGGCTACACCTTC. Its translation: CASSQEDRASGYTF.

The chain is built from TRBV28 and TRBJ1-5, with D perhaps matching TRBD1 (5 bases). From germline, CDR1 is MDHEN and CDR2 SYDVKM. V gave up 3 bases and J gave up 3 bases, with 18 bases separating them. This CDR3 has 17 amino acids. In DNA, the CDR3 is TGTGCCAGCAGTTTCGTTGGGGCTGCCAGTTACAATCAGCCCCAGCATTTT. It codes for CASSFVGAASYNQPQHF.

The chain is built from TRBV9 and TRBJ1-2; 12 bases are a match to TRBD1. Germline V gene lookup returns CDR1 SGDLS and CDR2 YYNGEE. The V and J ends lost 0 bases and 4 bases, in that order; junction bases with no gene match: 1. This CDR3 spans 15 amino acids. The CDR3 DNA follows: TGTGCCAGCAGCGTAGAGGGACAGGGGGCCTATGGCTACACCTTC. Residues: CASSVEGQGAYGYTF.

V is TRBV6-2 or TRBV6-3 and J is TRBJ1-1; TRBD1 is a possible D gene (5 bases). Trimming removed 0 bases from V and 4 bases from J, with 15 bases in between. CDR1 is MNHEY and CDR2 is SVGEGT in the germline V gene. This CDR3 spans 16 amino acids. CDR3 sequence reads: CASSYSSAPGGTEAFF. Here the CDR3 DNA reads TGTGCCAGCAGTTACTCGTCGGCCCCCGGGGGCACTGAAGCTTTCTTT.

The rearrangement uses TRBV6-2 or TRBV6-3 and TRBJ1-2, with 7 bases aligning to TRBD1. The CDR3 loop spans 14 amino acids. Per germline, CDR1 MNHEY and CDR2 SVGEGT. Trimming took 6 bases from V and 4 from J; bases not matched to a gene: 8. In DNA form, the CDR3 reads TGTGCCAGCAGCCCAGGGACAGAACCCTATGGCTACACCTTC. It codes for CASSPGTEPYGYTF.

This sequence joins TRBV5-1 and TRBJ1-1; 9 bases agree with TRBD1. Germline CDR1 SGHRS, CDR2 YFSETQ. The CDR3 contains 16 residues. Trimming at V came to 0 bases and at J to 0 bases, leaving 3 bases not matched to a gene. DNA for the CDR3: TGCGCCAGCAGCTTGGCAGGGACAGGGTTGAACACTGAAGCTTTCTTT. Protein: CASSLAGTGLNTEAFF.

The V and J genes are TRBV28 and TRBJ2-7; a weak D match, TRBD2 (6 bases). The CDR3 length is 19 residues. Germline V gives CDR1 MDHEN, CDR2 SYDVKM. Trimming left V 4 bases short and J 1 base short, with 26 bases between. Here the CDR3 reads CASSSSRPKEGSRSYEQYF. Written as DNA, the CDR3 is TGTGCCAGCAGTTCATCCCGCCCGAAGGAGGGAAGCCGGTCCTACGAGCAGTACTTC.

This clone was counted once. The CDR3 DNA reads as TGTGCCAGCAGCGTTACAGGGGCCGCTGGCTACACCTTC. Residues: CASSVTGAAGYTF. The rearrangement joins TRBV9 to TRBJ1-2, with 7 bases lining up with TRBD1. CDR3 length: 13 amino acids. CDR1 is SGDLS and CDR2 is YYNGEE in the germline V gene. Trimming removed 2 bases from V and 7 bases from J; junction bases left unmatched: 5.

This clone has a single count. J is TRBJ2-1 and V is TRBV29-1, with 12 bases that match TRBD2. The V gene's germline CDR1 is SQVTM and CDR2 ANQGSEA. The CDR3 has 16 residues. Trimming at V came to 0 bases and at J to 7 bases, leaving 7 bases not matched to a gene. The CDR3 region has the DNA TGCAGCGTTGAAGATCGGACTAGCGGGGTTTCGAATGAGCAGTTCTTC. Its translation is CSVEDRTSGVSNEQFF.

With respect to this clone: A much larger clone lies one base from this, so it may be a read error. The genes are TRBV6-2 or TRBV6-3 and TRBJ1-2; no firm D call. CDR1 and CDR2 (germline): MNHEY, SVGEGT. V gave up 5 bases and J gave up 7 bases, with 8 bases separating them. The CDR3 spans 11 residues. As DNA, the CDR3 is TGTGCCAGCAGTCACGGAGGTGGCTACACCTTC. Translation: CASSHGGGYTF.

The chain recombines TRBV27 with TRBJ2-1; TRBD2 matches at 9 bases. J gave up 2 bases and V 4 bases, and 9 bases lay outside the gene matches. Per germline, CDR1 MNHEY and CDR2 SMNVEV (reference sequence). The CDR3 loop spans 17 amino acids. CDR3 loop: CASSSPRLAATYNEQFF. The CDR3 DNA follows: TGTGCCAGCAGTTCCCCCCGACTAGCGGCCACCTACAATGAGCAGTTCTTC.

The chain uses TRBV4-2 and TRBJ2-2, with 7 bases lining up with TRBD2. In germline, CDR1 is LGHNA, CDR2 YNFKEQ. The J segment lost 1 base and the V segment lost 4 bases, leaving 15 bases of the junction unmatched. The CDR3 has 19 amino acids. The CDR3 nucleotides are TGTGCCAGCAGCCCGGGTCTGGGGGGGAAAACTATGAACACCGGGGAGCTGTTTTTT. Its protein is CASSPGLGGKTMNTGELFF.

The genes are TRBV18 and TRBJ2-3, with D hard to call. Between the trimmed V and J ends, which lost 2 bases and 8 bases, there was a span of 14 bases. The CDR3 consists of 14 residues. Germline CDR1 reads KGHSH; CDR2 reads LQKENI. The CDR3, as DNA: TGTGCCAGCTCACCAAAGAATGGCCCAGTTACGCAGTATTTT. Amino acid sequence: CASSPKNGPVTQYF.

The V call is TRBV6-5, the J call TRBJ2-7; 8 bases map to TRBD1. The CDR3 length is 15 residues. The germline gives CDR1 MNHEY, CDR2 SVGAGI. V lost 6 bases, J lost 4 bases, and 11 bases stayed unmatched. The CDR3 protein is CASSPPGQVFYEQYF. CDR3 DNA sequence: TGTGCCAGCAGCCCCCCGGGACAGGTATTTTACGAGCAGTACTTC.

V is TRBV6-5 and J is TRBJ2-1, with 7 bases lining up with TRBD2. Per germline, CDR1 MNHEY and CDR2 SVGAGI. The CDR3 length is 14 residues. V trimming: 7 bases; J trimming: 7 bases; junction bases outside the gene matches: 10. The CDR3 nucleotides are TGTGCCAGCATTCCGGTCGCGGGAGAGAATGAGCAGTTCTTC. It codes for CASIPVAGENEQFF.

The CDR3: CASSEEDRPNEKLFF. The CDR3 region has the DNA TGTGCCAGCAGTGAAGAGGACAGGCCCAATGAAAAACTGTTTTTT. The V call is TRBV6-1, the J call TRBJ1-4; 7 bases map to TRBD1. The CDR3 runs 15 residues. J gave up 5 bases and V 1 base, and 4 bases lay outside the gene matches. Per germline, CDR1 MNHNS and CDR2 SASEGT.